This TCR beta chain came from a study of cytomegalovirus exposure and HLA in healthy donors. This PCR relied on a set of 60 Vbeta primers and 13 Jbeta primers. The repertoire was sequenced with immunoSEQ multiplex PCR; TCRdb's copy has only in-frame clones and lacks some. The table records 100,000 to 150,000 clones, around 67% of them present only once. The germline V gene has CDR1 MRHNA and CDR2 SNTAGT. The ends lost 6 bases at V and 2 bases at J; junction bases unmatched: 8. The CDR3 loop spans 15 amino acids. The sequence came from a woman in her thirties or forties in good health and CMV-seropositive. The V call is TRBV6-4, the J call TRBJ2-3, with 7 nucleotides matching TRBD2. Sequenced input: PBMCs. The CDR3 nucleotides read TGTGCCAGCAGCCAGCGGGGCTTCTCCACAGATACGCAGTATTTT. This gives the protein CASSQRGFSTDTQYF.